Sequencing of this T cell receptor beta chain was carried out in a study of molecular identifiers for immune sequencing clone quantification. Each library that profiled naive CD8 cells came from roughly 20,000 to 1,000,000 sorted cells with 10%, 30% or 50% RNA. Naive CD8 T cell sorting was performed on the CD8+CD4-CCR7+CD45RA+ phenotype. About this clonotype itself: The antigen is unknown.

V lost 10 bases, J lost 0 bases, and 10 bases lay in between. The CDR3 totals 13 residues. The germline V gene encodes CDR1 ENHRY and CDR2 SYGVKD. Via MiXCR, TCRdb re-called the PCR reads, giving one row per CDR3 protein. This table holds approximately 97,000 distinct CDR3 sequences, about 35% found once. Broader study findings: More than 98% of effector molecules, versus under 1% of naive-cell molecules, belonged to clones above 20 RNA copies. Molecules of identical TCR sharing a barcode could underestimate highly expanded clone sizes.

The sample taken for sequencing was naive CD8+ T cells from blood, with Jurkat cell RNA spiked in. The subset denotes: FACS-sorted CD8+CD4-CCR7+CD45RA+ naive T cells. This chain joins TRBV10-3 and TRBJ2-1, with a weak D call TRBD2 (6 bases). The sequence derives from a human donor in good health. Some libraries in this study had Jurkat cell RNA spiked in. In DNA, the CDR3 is TGTGCCAACCGGGAGAGCTCCTACAATGAGCAGTTCTTC. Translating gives CANRESSYNEQFF.